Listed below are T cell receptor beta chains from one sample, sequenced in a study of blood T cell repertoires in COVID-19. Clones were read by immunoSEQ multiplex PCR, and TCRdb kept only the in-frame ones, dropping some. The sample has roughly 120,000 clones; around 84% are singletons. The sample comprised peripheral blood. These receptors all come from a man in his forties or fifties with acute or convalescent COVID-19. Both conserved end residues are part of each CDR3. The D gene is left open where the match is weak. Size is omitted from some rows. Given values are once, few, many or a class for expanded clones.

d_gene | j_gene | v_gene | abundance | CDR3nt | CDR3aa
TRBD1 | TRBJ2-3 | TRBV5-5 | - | TGTGCCAGCAGCTTTTTGCTTTACGGGACAGGGTTGAGAGATACGCAGTATTTT | CASSFLLYGTGLRDTQYF
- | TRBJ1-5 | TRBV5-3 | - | TGTGCCAGAAGCTCCCTAGGAGTACCGATGCTCTGGCCCCAGCATTTT | CARSSLGVPMLWPQHF
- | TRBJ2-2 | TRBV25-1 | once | TGTGCCAGCAGTGAACCGACTGCTAACACCGGGGAGCTGTTTTTT | CASSEPTANTGELFF
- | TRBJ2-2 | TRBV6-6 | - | TGTGCCAGCATAGGAGGGCAGGGCGGGGAGCTGTTTTTT | CASIGGQGGELFF
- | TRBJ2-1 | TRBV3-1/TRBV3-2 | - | TGTGCCAGCAGCCAAGAAGGGGCCCGCCGGGAGCAGTTCTTC | CASSQEGARREQFF
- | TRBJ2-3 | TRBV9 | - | TGTGCCAGCAGCGAGAGTGGGGCCGCCACAGATACGCAGTATTTT | CASSESGAATDTQYF
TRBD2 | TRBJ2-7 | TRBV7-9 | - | TGTGCCAGCAGCCCCCGGGACTACCCCTACGAGCAGTACTTC | CASSPRDYPYEQYF
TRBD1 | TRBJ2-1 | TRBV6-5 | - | TGTGCCAGCAGGAACTCGGGACAGGGAGGGGATGAGCAGTTCTTC | CASRNSGQGGDEQFF
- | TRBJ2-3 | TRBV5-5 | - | TGTGCCAGCGCTCCCGGTGAATCGGATACGCAGTATTTT | CASAPGESDTQYF
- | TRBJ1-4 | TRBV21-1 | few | TGTGCCAGCAGCAAACAAGGGGGGGTTAACGAAAAACTGTTTTTT | CASSKQGGVNEKLFF
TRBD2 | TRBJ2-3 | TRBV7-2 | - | TGTGCCAGCAACACCCCGGGGGGGAGGGAGTTGAATACGCAGTATTTT | CASNTPGGRELNTQYF
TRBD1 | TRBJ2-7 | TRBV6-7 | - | TGTGCCAGCAGTTCACGGGACAGGGTAAACGAGCAGTACTTC | CASSSRDRVNEQYF
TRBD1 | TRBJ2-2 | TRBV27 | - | TGTGCCAGCAGGGGACAGGCCAGCACCGGGGAGCTGTTTTTT | CASRGQASTGELFF